This TCR beta chain was found in a study of chemoradiotherapy in HPV16-positive cancers. V was shortened by 6 bases and J by 5 bases, with 19 bases between the two germline ends. This CDR3 comprises 15 residues. CDR1 MDHEN and CDR2 SYDVKM come from the germline V gene. TCRdb's table, derived via immunoSEQ multiplex PCR, lists solely in-frame clones and lacks some. The sample includes roughly 3,500 clones, roughly 94% of them seen just once. This sequence joins TRBV28 and TRBJ2-5, with D maybe TRBD1 (6 bases). The sequence was obtained from a human donor with HPV-associated anogenital cancer. This material was acquired from a patient who underwent chemoradiotherapy. This chain's CDR3 is CASRIGQRLLETQYF. In nucleotides, the CDR3 is TGTGCCAGCAGGATAGGACAGCGGCTACTGGAGACCCAGTACTTC.